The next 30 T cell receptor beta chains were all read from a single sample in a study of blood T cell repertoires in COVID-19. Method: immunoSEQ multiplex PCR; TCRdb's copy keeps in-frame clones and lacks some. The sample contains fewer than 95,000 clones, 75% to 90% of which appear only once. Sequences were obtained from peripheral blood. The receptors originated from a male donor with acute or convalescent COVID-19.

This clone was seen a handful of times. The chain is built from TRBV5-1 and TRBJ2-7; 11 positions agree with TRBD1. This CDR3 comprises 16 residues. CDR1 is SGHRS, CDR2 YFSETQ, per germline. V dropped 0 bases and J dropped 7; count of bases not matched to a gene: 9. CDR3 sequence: CASSLVGGQGAGEQYF. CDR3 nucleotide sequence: TGCGCCAGCAGCTTGGTCGGCGGACAGGGGGCTGGAGAGCAGTACTTC.

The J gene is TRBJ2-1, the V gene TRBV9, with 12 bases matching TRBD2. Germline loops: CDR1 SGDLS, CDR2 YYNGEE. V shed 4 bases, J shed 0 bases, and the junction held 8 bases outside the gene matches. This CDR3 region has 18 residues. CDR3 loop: CASSSQLAGGLSYNEQFF. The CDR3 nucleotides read TGTGCCAGCAGCAGCCAACTAGCGGGGGGCCTCTCCTACAATGAGCAGTTCTTC.

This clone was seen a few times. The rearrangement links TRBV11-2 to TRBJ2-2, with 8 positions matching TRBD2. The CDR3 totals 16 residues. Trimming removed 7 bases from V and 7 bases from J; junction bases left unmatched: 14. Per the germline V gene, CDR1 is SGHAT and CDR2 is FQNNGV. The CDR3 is CASNLGRVAGIGELFF. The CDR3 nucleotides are TGTGCCAGCAACCTTGGGCGGGTAGCGGGGATCGGGGAGCTGTTTTTT. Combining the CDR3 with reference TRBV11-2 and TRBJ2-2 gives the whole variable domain EAGVAQSPRYKIIEKRQSVAFWCNPISGHATLYWYQQILGQGPKLLIQFQNNGVVDDSQLPKDRFSAERLKGVDSTLKIQPAKLEDSAVYLCASNLGRVAGIGELFFGEGSRLTVL.

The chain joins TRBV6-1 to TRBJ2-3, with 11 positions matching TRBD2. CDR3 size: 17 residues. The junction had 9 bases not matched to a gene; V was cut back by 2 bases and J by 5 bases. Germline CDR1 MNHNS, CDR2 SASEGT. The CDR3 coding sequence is TGTGCCAGCAGTGAATACGGGCTAGCGGGGGGTTTAGATACGCAGTATTTT. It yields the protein CASSEYGLAGGLDTQYF.

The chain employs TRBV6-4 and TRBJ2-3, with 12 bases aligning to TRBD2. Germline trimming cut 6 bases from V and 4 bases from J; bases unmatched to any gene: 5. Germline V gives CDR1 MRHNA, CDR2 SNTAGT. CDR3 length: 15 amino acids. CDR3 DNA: TGTGCCAGCAGCCCACTAGCGGGGGGAGCAGATACGCAGTATTTT. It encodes CASSPLAGGADTQYF.

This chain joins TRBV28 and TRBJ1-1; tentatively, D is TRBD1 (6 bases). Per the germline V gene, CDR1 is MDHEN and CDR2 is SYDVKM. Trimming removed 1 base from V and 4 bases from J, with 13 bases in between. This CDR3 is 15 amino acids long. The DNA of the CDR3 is TGTGCCAGCAGTTTATTTACAGGGTGGGGCACTGAAGCTTTCTTT. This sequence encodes CASSLFTGWGTEAFF.

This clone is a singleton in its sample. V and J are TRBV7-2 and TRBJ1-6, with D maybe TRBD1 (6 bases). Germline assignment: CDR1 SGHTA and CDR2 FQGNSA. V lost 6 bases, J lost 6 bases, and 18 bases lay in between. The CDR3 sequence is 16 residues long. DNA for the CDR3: TGTGCCAGCAGAACTACAGGGAGTCAGCGTAATTCACCCCTCCACTTT. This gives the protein CASRTTGSQRNSPLHF.

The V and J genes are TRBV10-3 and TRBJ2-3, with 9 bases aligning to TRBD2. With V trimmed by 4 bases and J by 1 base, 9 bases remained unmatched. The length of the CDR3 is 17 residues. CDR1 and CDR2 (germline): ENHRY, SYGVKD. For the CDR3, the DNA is TGTGCCATCAGTGGATTGGCGGGGGGGCTTCGCACAGATACGCAGTATTTT. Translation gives CAISGLAGGLRTDTQYF.

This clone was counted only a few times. This CDR3 is CASSPIRTGLNQPQHF. The CDR3, as DNA: TGTGCCAGCTCACCAATTCGAACAGGTCTCAATCAGCCCCAGCATTTT. The rearrangement uses TRBV18 and TRBJ1-5; possibly TRBD1 for D (5 bases). Trimming took off 2 bases at V and 3 bases at J, with 14 bases between the two ends. Looked up from germline, CDR1 is KGHSH and CDR2 is LQKENI. This CDR3 is built from 16 residues.

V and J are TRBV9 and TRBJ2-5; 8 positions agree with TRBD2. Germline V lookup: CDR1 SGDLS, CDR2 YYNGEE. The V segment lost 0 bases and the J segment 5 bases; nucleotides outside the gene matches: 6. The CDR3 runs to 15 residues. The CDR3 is CASSVEGLAGETQYF. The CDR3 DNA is TGTGCCAGCAGCGTAGAGGGTCTAGCGGGTGAGACCCAGTACTTC.

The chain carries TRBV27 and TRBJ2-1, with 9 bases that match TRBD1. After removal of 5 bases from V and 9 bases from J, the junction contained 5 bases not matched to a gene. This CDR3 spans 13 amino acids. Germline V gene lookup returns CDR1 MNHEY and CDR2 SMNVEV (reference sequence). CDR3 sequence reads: CASSLRQGVEQFF. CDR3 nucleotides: TGTGCCAGCAGTCTTCGACAGGGGGTTGAGCAGTTCTTC.

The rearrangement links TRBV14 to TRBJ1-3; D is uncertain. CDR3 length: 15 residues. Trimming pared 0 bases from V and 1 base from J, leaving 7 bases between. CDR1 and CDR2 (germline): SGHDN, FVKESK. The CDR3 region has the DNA TGTGCCAGCAGCCAAGATCCAGATTCTGGAAACACCATATATTTT. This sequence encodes CASSQDPDSGNTIYF.

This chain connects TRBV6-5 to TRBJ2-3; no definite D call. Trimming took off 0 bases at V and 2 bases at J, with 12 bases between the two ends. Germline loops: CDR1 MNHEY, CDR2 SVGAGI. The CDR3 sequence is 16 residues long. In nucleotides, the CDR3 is TGTGCCAGCAGTTACTCGTTGACTCCCCCCACAGATACGCAGTATTTT. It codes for CASSYSLTPPTDTQYF.

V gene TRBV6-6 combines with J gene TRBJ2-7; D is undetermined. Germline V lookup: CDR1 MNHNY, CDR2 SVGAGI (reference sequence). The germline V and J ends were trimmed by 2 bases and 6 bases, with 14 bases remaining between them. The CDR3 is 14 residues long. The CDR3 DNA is TGTGCCAGCAGTTACGGTTTCGGGTCTGGCGAGCAGTACTTC. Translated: CASSYGFGSGEQYF.

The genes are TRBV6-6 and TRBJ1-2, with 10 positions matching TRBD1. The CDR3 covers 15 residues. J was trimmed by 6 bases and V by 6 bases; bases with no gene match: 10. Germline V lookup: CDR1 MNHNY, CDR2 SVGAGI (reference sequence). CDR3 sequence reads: CASSPGTGTGDGYTF. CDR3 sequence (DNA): TGTGCCAGCAGCCCCGGAACCGGGACAGGGGATGGCTACACCTTC.

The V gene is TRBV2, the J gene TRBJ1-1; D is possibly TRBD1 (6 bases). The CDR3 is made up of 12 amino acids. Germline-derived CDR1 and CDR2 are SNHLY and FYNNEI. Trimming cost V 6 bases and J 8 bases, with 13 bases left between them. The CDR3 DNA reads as TGTGCCAGCAGGCCTAATACAGGGGAAGCTTTCTTT. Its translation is CASRPNTGEAFF.

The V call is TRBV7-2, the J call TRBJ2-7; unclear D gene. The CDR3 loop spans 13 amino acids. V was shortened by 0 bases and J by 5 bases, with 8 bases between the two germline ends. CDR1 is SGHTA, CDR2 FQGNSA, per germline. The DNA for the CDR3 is TGTGCCAGCAGCTTAGCGGTCTCGGACGAGCAGTACTTC. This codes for CASSLAVSDEQYF. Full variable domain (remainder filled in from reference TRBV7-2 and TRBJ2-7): GAGVSQSPSNKVTEKGKDVELRCDPISGHTALYWYRQSLGQGLEFLIYFQGNSAPDKSGLPSDRFSAERTGGSVSTLTIQRTQQEDSAVYLCASSLAVSDEQYFGPGTRLTVT.

CDR3 sequence (DNA): TGTGCCAGCAGCCAAACCTGGCAAGCGGGGTATAATGAGCAGTTCTTC. This translates into CASSQTWQAGYNEQFF. The gene calls are TRBV3-1 (or the pseudogene TRBV3-2) and TRBJ2-1, with 7 bases matching TRBD2. Trimming cost V 2 bases and J 7 bases; bases outside gene matches: 11. Germline CDR1 reads LGHDT; CDR2 reads YNNKEL (reference sequence). The CDR3 is 16 residues long.

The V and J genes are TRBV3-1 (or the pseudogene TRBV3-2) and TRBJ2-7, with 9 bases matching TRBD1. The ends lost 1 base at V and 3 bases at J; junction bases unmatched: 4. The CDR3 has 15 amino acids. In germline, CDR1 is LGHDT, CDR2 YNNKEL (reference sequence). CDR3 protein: CASSQGGTGSYEQYF. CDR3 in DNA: TGTGCCAGCAGCCAAGGCGGGACAGGGAGCTACGAGCAGTACTTC.

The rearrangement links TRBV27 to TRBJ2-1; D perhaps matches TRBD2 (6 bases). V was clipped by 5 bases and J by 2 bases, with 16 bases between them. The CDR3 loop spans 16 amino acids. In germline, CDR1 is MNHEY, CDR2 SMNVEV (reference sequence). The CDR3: CASSLDPWGAYNEQFF. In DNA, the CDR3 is TGTGCCAGCAGTCTAGACCCGTGGGGGGCCTACAATGAGCAGTTCTTC.

The DNA of the CDR3 is TGTGCCTGGGCTCGGGGTCGGGACACTGAAGCTTTCTTT. This translates into CAWARGRDTEAFF. The chain recombines TRBV30 with TRBJ1-1; no definite D call. The CDR3 contains 13 residues. The V end was cut by 5 bases, the J end by 3 bases, with 13 bases between. The germline V gene encodes CDR1 GTSNPN and CDR2 SVGIG (reference sequence).

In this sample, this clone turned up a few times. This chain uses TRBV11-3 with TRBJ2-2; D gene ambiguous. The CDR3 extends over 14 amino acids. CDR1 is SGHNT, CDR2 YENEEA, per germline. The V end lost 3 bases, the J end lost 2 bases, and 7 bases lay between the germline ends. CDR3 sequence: CASSLSDNTGELFF. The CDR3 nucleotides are TGTGCCAGCAGCTTGTCAGATAACACCGGGGAGCTGTTTTTT.

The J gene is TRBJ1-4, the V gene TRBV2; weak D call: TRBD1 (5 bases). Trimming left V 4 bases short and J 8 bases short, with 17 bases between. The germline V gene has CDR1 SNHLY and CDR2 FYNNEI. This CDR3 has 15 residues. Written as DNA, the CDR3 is TGTGCCAGCAGTGCCCCAGCTACGACAGAGGAAAAACTGTTTTTT. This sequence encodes CASSAPATTEEKLFF.

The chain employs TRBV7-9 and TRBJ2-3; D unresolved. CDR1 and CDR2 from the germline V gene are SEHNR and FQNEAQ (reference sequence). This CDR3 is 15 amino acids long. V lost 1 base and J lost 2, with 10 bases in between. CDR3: CASSLGRSFTDTQYF. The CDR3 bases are TGTGCCAGCAGCTTAGGACGGAGCTTCACAGATACGCAGTATTTT.

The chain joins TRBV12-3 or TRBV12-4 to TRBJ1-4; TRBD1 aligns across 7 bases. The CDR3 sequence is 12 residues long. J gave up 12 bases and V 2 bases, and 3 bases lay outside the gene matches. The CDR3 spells CASSLPDRQLFF. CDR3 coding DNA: TGTGCCAGCAGTTTACCGGACAGGCAACTGTTTTTT.

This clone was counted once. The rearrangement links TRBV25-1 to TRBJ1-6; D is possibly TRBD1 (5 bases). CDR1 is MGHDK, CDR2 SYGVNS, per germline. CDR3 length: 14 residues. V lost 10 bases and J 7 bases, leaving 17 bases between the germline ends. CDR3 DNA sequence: TGTGCCACCAGGGACGGGGGAGACAATTCACCCCTCCACTTT. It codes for CATRDGGDNSPLHF.

CDR3 bases: TGTGCCAGCAGCGTGGAGGGGGCTACCTACAATGAGCAGTTCTTC. Its translation: CASSVEGATYNEQFF. V usage is TRBV5-4 and J usage is TRBJ2-1; weak D call: TRBD1 (7 bases). Germline values: CDR1 SGHNT, CDR2 YYREEE (reference sequence). Deletions cut 4 bases from V and 2 bases from J, with 13 bases between. There are 15 residues in the CDR3.

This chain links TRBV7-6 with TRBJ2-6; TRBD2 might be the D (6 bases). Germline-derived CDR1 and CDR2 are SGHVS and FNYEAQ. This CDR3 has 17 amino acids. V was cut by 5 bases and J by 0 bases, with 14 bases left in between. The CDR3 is CASSRGLTSSGANVLTF. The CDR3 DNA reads TGTGCCAGCAGCCGGGGACTGACGAGCTCTGGGGCCAACGTCCTGACTTTC.

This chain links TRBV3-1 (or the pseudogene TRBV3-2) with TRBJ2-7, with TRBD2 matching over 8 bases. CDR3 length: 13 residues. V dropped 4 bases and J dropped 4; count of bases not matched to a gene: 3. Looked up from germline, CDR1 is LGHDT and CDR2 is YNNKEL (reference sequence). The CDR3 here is CASSPGGGYEQYF. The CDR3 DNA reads TGTGCCAGCAGCCCCGGGGGGGGGTACGAGCAGTACTTC.

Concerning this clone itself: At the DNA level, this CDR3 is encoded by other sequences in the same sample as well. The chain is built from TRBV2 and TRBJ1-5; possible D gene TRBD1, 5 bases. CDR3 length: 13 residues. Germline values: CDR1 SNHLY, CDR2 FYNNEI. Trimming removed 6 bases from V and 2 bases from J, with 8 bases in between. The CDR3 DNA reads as TGTGCCAGCAGGCAGGGTGGCAATCAGCCCCAGCATTTT. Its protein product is CASRQGGNQPQHF.